Below are 22 T cell receptor beta chains sequenced from a single sample in a study of breast tumors, draining lymph nodes, adjacent tissues. Samples came from axillary lymph nodes draining the breast cancer. TCRdb called the multiplex PCR reads again in MiXCR, with one record for every CDR3 protein. The table records about 130,000 distinct CDR3 sequences, just under 20% of them present only once. Sample: axillary lymph node tissue. The receptors here all came from a female donor with breast cancer. Some clones in this sample may be carry-over from other donors' samples.

This clonotype was found many times. The chain has TRBV7-9 and TRBJ2-3, with D possibly matching TRBD2 (6 bases). Between the trimmed V and J ends, which lost 1 base and 0 bases, there was a span of 11 bases. Germline values: CDR1 SEHNR, CDR2 FQNEAQ (reference sequence). This CDR3 has 16 amino acids. DNA for the CDR3: TGTGCCAGCAGCTTAGTTGTAGCGGATAGCACAGATACGCAGTATTTT. This encodes CASSLVVADSTDTQYF.

At least ten counts were recorded for this clonotype. V is TRBV28 and J is TRBJ2-1; no reliable D call. The CDR3 is 13 residues long. CDR1 and CDR2 from the germline V gene are MDHEN and SYDVKM. V gave up 5 bases and J gave up 9 bases, with 14 bases separating them. CDR3 bases: TGTGCCAGCAGTCCACCGTACGGCGGTGAGCAGTTCTTC. Translating it yields CASSPPYGGEQFF.

Worth noting for this clonotype: A much larger clone differs by one base, so this may be a read error. This rearrangement joins TRBV25-1 to TRBJ2-3, with D perhaps TRBD1 or TRBD2 (5 bases each). The length of the CDR3 is 14 residues. Germline CDR1 is MGHDK and CDR2 is SYGVNS. The CDR3 protein is CASSRDGSTGTQYF. The CDR3 bases are TGTGCCAGCTCCCGGGACGGTAGCACAGGTACGCAGTATTTT.

This clonotype showed up many times. The CDR3 DNA follows: TGCAGTGCTCCTTTATCAGGGAACTATGGCTACACCTTC. Residues: CSAPLSGNYGYTF. V is TRBV20-1 and J is TRBJ1-2, with D perhaps matching TRBD1 (5 bases). V gave up 5 bases and J gave up 2 bases, with 12 bases separating them. This CDR3 comprises 13 residues. Per germline, CDR1 DFQATT and CDR2 SNEGSKA (reference sequence).

At least ten counts were recorded for this clonotype. This chain links TRBV5-1 with TRBJ2-5, with 14 bases matching TRBD2. This CDR3 region has 16 residues. After removal of 2 bases from V and 3 bases from J, the junction contained 3 bases not matched to a gene. Germline CDR1 SGHRS, CDR2 YFSETQ. The CDR3 spells CASSFGLAGGEETQYF. The CDR3 region has the DNA TGCGCCAGCAGCTTCGGACTAGCGGGGGGCGAAGAGACCCAGTACTTC.

This clonotype was seen ten or more times. V is TRBV29-1 and J is TRBJ2-6; D gene uncertain. The CDR3 loop spans 14 amino acids. Germline V gene sequence: CDR1 SQVTM, CDR2 ANQGSEA. The DNA of the CDR3 is TGCAGTGTGAGTCACAGTCCTGGGGCCAACGTCCTGACTTTC. Translating it yields CSVSHSPGANVLTF.

This clonotype has at least ten counts. This CDR3 reads CASSFWGAGNTIYF. Here the CDR3 DNA reads TGTGCCAGCAGTTTTTGGGGGGCCGGAAACACCATATATTTT. This chain joins TRBV12-3 or TRBV12-4 and TRBJ1-3; D is perhaps TRBD1 (6 bases). V lost 3 bases and J lost 4, with 10 bases in between. This CDR3 is 14 amino acids long.

Of note for this clonotype: It may be a read error: a sequence one base away is much more abundant. V is TRBV5-1 and J is TRBJ2-2; TRBD1 matches at 7 bases. V shed 0 bases, J shed 6 bases, and the junction held 8 bases outside the gene matches. This CDR3 region has 16 residues. In germline, CDR1 is SGHRS, CDR2 YFSETQ. CDR3 residues: CASSLGQGDTPGELFF. In DNA, the CDR3 is TGCGCCAGCAGCTTGGGACAGGGCGATACCCCCGGGGAGCTGTTTTTT.

This clonotype was found many times. The rearrangement uses TRBV20-1 and TRBJ2-7; TRBD1 is a possible D gene (5 bases). The CDR3 has 15 residues. Trimming cost V 3 bases and J 5 bases, with 20 bases left between them. Germline CDR1 is DFQATT and CDR2 is SNEGSKA (reference sequence). CDR3 nucleotide sequence: TGCAGTGCTAGCCAATTTGAAGGGGCTCACAACGAGCAGTACTTC. This codes for CSASQFEGAHNEQYF.

This clonotype has at least ten counts. The rearrangement links TRBV5-4 to TRBJ1-2, with 8 bases lining up with TRBD1. Germline lookup yields CDR1 SGHNT and CDR2 YYREEE (reference sequence). The CDR3 sequence is 14 residues long. The trim removed 0 bases at V and 7 bases at J, leaving 5 bases unmatched. For the CDR3, the DNA is TGTGCCAGCAGCTTGGACAGGGGGGAGCGTGGCTACACCTTC. Translating gives CASSLDRGERGYTF.

This clonotype was detected a few times. V is TRBV19 and J is TRBJ2-4; D is perhaps TRBD2 (7 bases). With 3 bases removed from V and 6 bases from J, the gap between germline ends came to 12 bases. The germline V gene encodes CDR1 LNHDA and CDR2 SQIVND (reference sequence). The CDR3 consists of 14 residues. DNA of the CDR3: TGTGCCAGTAGTATTAGGGAGGGGGGAAACATTCAGTACTTC. This sequence encodes CASSIREGGNIQYF. Together with reference TRBV19 and TRBJ2-4, the CDR3 gives the full variable domain: DGGITQSPKYLFRKEGQNVTLSCEQNLNHDAMYWYRQDPGQGLRLIYYSQIVNDFQKGDIAEGYSVSREKKESFPLTVTSAQKNPTAFYLCASSIREGGNIQYFGAGTRLSVL.

This clonotype was picked up many times. The CDR3 nucleotides are TGCAGTGCTAGAGATCAAGGGGCGAATCAGCCCCAGCATTTT. Translation gives CSARDQGANQPQHF. The V and J genes are TRBV20-1 and TRBJ1-5, with a weak D call TRBD1 (5 bases). Germline CDR1 and CDR2: DFQATT and SNEGSKA (reference sequence). Trimming removed 0 bases at V and 4 bases at J, with 10 bases between. CDR3 size: 14 residues.

This clonotype was found a few times. The V gene is TRBV27, the J gene TRBJ1-5, with TRBD1 matching 8 bases. This CDR3 has 19 residues. The J segment lost 1 base and the V segment lost 4 bases, leaving 15 bases of the junction unmatched. Germline CDR1 reads MNHEY; CDR2 reads SMNVEV (reference sequence). CDR3 sequence (DNA): TGTGCCAGCAGTTCGAGTCCTGGGACAGGAGGTCGGAGCAATCAGCCCCAGCATTTT. Its protein product is CASSSSPGTGGRSNQPQHF.

The CDR3 nucleotides read TGTGCCAGCAGCGGTAGCGAGAGGAAGGAAGATACGCAGTATTTT. Amino acid sequence: CASSGSERKEDTQYF. This chain connects TRBV9 to TRBJ2-3; D possibly corresponds to TRBD2 (5 bases). The CDR3 is 15 amino acids. Germline V gene sequence: CDR1 SGDLS, CDR2 YYNGEE. Deletions cut 3 bases from V and 5 bases from J, with 16 bases between.

Regarding this clonotype: This could be a read error, since a much larger clone is one nucleotide away. The chain uses TRBV6-1 and TRBJ1-5; 7 bases match TRBD1. Per germline, CDR1 MNHNS and CDR2 SASEGT. This CDR3 has 14 residues. The V gene end was trimmed by 1 base and the J gene end by 6 bases; junction bases not matched to a gene: 3. CDR3 nucleotide sequence: TGTGCCAGCAGTGAAGGCCAGGGGGTTCAGCCCCAGCATTTT. Protein sequence: CASSEGQGVQPQHF.

As concerns this clonotype: A much larger clone differs by one base, so this may be a read error. This rearrangement joins TRBV12-3 or TRBV12-4 to TRBJ1-3, with D maybe TRBD1 (5 bases). The length of the CDR3 is 14 residues. The chain's CDR3 is CASSLGGSGNTIHF. As DNA, the CDR3 is TGTGCCAGCAGTTTAGGGGGCTCTGGAAACACCATACATTTT.

The sample holds many counts of this clonotype. This chain connects TRBV7-2 to TRBJ2-3; TRBD2 agrees at 11 bases. The CDR3 is made up of 16 amino acids. V lost 5 bases and J lost 7; bases outside the gene matches: 11. CDR1 and CDR2 (germline): SGHTA, FQGNSA. The DNA of the CDR3 is TGTGCCAGCAGCCTCTCGACTAGCGGGAAATTAAATACGCAGTATTTT. Translation: CASSLSTSGKLNTQYF.

In this sample, this clonotype turned up many times. V usage is TRBV5-1 and J usage is TRBJ2-1; possible D gene TRBD2, 5 bases. In germline, CDR1 is SGHRS, CDR2 YFSETQ. The CDR3 runs to 15 residues. V was pared by 3 bases and J by 2 bases, with 12 bases between. The CDR3 protein is CASSSDSEPYNEQFF. The DNA of the CDR3 is TGCGCCAGCAGCTCGGACTCAGAACCCTACAATGAGCAGTTCTTC.

At least ten counts were recorded for this clonotype. V gene TRBV3-1 combines with J gene TRBJ2-7; 7 bases fit TRBD1. V gave up 4 bases and J gave up 3 bases; unmatched junction bases: 3. Germline V lookup: CDR1 LGHDT, CDR2 YNNKEL (reference sequence). CDR3 size: 13 residues. Here the CDR3 DNA reads TGTGCCAGCAGCCGACAGGGAATCTACGAGCAGTACTTC. It is translated as CASSRQGIYEQYF.

This clonotype came up many times. The gene calls are TRBV5-1 and TRBJ1-6; TRBD1 agrees at 9 bases. There are 16 residues in the CDR3. V lost 1 base, J lost 7 bases, and 6 bases stayed unmatched. Looked up from germline, CDR1 is SGHRS and CDR2 is YFSETQ. CDR3 protein: CASSLTTGGPNSPLHF. The CDR3 DNA sequence: TGCGCCAGCAGCTTGACGACAGGGGGTCCCAATTCACCCCTCCACTTT.

This clonotype was seen many times. The V gene is TRBV7-2, the J gene TRBJ1-2; TRBD1 aligns across 7 bases. Germline V gene lookup returns CDR1 SGHTA and CDR2 FQGNSA. This CDR3 has 15 amino acids. Trimming removed 5 bases from V and 0 bases from J; junction bases left unmatched: 6. Written as DNA, the CDR3 is TGTGCCAGCAGCGCCAGACAGGGAACTAACTATGGCTACACCTTC. Its translation: CASSARQGTNYGYTF. The full variable domain, in which reference TRBV7-2 and TRBJ1-2 provide the parts outside the CDR3, is GAGVSQSPSNKVTEKGKDVELRCDPISGHTALYWYRQSLGQGLEFLIYFQGNSAPDKSGLPSDRFSAERTGGSVSTLTIQRTQQEDSAVYLCASSARQGTNYGYTFGSGTRLTVV.

With regard to this clonotype: This clone may be a read error of a much larger clone one base away. The gene calls are TRBV19 and TRBJ2-1; 7 nucleotides align to TRBD1. This CDR3 spans 14 amino acids. Trimming took 10 bases from V and 4 from J; bases not matched to a gene: 10. CDR1 LNHDA and CDR2 SQIVND come from the germline V gene (reference sequence). The CDR3 region has the DNA TGTGCCATCGAGTCCGGGACAGTGTACAATGAGCAGTTCTTC. It codes for CAIESGTVYNEQFF.